The 24 T cell receptor beta chains presented below share a single source sample, sequenced in a study of T cell responses to AZD1222 COVID-19 vaccine. The repertoire was sequenced with immunoSEQ multiplex PCR; TCRdb's copy has only in-frame clones and lacks some. The sample includes roughly 180,000 clones, roughly 93% of them seen just once. The sample consisted of peripheral blood, taken 28 days after the second dose of the MenACWY control vaccine. These receptors were obtained from an adult who received the MenACWY meningococcal vaccine as a control.

The chain couples TRBV19 to TRBJ2-2; D remains ambiguous. V lost 11 bases to trimming and J lost 2 bases, with 9 bases between them. This CDR3 comprises 12 residues. Germline V lookup: CDR1 LNHDA, CDR2 SQIVND (reference sequence). CDR3 DNA: TGTGCCGCCCGCAAAAACACCGGGGAGCTGTTTTTT. As protein: CAARKNTGELFF.

J is TRBJ1-6 and V is TRBV6-5; the D is unclear. Germline V gives CDR1 MNHEY, CDR2 SVGAGI. The CDR3 is made up of 16 amino acids. V lost 6 bases and J 9 bases, leaving 21 bases between the germline ends. CDR3 protein: CASSYLQVPKSSPLHF. The DNA of the CDR3 is TGTGCCAGCAGCTACCTTCAAGTCCCCAAGAGTTCACCCCTCCACTTT.

The sample holds one count of this clone. The rearrangement joins TRBV29-1 to TRBJ2-5; TRBD1 is a possible D gene (6 bases). Germline V gene lookup returns CDR1 SQVTM and CDR2 ANQGSEA. The CDR3 length is 13 residues. With 3 bases removed from V and 7 bases from J, the gap between germline ends came to 15 bases. The CDR3, as DNA: TGCAGCGTTGACAGGGGATCCATAGGGACCCAGTACTTC. Its translation: CSVDRGSIGTQYF.

This chain links TRBV2 with TRBJ1-1; 8 nucleotides line up with TRBD1. V shed 2 bases, J shed 3 bases, and the junction held 5 bases outside the gene matches. Germline values: CDR1 SNHLY, CDR2 FYNNEI. There are 15 residues in the CDR3. The CDR3 sequence is CASSEWLRGHTEAFF. In DNA form, the CDR3 reads TGTGCCAGCAGTGAATGGCTCAGGGGGCACACTGAAGCTTTCTTT. Together with reference TRBV2 and TRBJ1-1, the CDR3 gives the full variable domain: EPEVTQTPSHQVTQMGQEVILRCVPISNHLYFYWYRQILGQKVEFLVSFYNNEISEKSEIFDDQFSVERPDGSNFTLKIRSTKLEDSAMYFCASSEWLRGHTEAFFGQGTRLTVV.

This clone was recorded a few times. The rearrangement uses TRBV10-2 and TRBJ1-5; 8 bases are shared with TRBD1. The germline CDR1 and CDR2 sequences are WSHSY and SAAADI. V shed 4 bases, J shed 3 bases, and the junction held 8 bases outside the gene matches. CDR3 size: 16 residues. Here the CDR3 reads CASSAKDRGNNQPQHF. In DNA form, the CDR3 reads TGCGCCAGCAGTGCCAAAGACAGGGGAAACAATCAGCCCCAGCATTTT.

V is TRBV7-2 and J is TRBJ1-4; D is ambiguous. The CDR3 covers 11 residues. Trimming removed 5 bases from V and 5 bases from J, with 3 bases in between. The germline V gene has CDR1 SGHTA and CDR2 FQGNSA. The CDR3 here is CASSQNEKLFF. The CDR3 DNA reads TGTGCCAGCAGCCAAAATGAAAAACTGTTTTTT. Drawing the rest from reference TRBV7-2 and TRBJ1-4, the complete variable domain is GAGVSQSPSNKVTEKGKDVELRCDPISGHTALYWYRQSLGQGLEFLIYFQGNSAPDKSGLPSDRFSAERTGGSVSTLTIQRTQQEDSAVYLCASSQNEKLFFGSGTQLSVL.

The V and J genes are TRBV5-6 and TRBJ2-5, with D possibly TRBD1 on 6 matching bases. Trimming removed 4 bases from V and 1 base from J, with 11 bases in between. CDR1 and CDR2 from the germline V gene are SGHDT and YYEEEE. The CDR3 totals 14 residues. The CDR3 sequence is CASSRQGSQETQYF. CDR3 nucleotides: TGTGCCAGCAGCCGCCAGGGGTCCCAAGAGACCCAGTACTTC.

The rearrangement joins TRBV19 to TRBJ1-1; D is uncertain. This CDR3 has 15 residues. V lost 4 bases and J 1 base, leaving 13 bases between the germline ends. Germline V gene sequence: CDR1 LNHDA, CDR2 SQIVND (reference sequence). CDR3: CASSTRVSSNTEAFF. Written as DNA, the CDR3 is TGTGCCAGTAGTACCCGTGTATCATCGAACACTGAAGCTTTCTTT.

The V call is TRBV19, the J call TRBJ1-5, with TRBD1 as a possible D gene (5 bases). The CDR3 contains 14 residues. The V end lost 5 bases, the J end lost 4 bases, and 12 bases lay between the germline ends. The germline CDR1 and CDR2 sequences are LNHDA and SQIVND (reference sequence). The CDR3 reads CASSLQQENQPQHF. CDR3 DNA sequence: TGTGCCAGTAGTCTTCAACAGGAAAATCAGCCCCAGCATTTT.

The chain uses TRBV15 and TRBJ1-5; D gene unclear. Trimming removed 0 bases from V and 2 bases from J, with 11 bases in between. CDR1 and CDR2 from the germline V gene are LNHNV and YYDKDF (reference sequence). This CDR3 comprises 16 residues. CDR3 bases: TGTGCCACCAGCAGAGACCGAGGGAGTCGCAATCAGCCCCAGCATTTT. Translation gives CATSRDRGSRNQPQHF.

The chain recombines TRBV7-8 with TRBJ1-5; D is undetermined. The CDR3 sequence is 16 residues long. Germline CDR1 and CDR2: SGHVS and FQNEAQ. Trimming stripped 5 bases from V and 0 bases from J, with 14 bases between. CDR3 in DNA: TGTGCCAGCAGCCCCGCCTCGGCGTATAGCAATCAGCCCCAGCATTTT. Protein sequence: CASSPASAYSNQPQHF.

The chain combines TRBV12-2 with TRBJ1-2; no check of the table's D call, TRBD1, against the DNA was made. TRBV12-2 constitutes a pseudogene. This CDR3 has 16 amino acids. DNA for the CDR3: TGTGCAAGTCGCTTGTGGCTCGGGGGACAGTTTCTTGGCTACACCTTC. Encoded protein: CASRLWLGGQFLGYTF.

V and J are TRBV6-5 and TRBJ1-5; D is perhaps TRBD1 (6 bases). Germline loops: CDR1 MNHEY, CDR2 SVGAGI. CDR3 length equals 15 residues. V lost 4 bases, J lost 2 bases, and 12 bases lay in between. The CDR3: CASSFTGTGNQPQHF. CDR3 in DNA: TGTGCCAGCAGTTTTACAGGGACGGGCAATCAGCCCCAGCATTTT.

The chain is built from TRBV6-5 and TRBJ1-5; 7 nucleotides match TRBD1. The CDR3 is made up of 15 amino acids. J was trimmed by 0 bases and V by 5 bases; bases with no gene match: 4. From germline, CDR1 is MNHEY and CDR2 SVGAGI. The CDR3 is CASSPDRVSNQPQHF. The CDR3 DNA sequence: TGTGCCAGCAGTCCCGACAGGGTTAGCAATCAGCCCCAGCATTTT.

This clone was found once. This chain uses TRBV24-1 with TRBJ2-7; 8 nucleotides match TRBD1. With V trimmed by 9 bases and J by 1 base, 4 bases remained unmatched. Germline V gene lookup returns CDR1 KGHDR and CDR2 SFDVKD. The CDR3 has 13 amino acids. As DNA, the CDR3 is TGTGCCACCCAGAGGGACAGGTCCTACGAGCAGTACTTC. This gives the protein CATQRDRSYEQYF.

The J gene is TRBJ2-1, the V gene TRBV24-1; TRBD2 aligns across 9 bases. This CDR3 is built from 16 residues. V shed 4 bases, J shed 7 bases, and the junction held 10 bases outside the gene matches. Germline assignment: CDR1 KGHDR and CDR2 SFDVKD. The chain's CDR3 is CATSDLTGLAWNEQFF. DNA of the CDR3: TGTGCCACCAGTGACCTCACTGGACTAGCGTGGAATGAGCAGTTCTTC.

The chain recombines TRBV6-2 or TRBV6-3 with TRBJ1-2, with D unresolved. CDR1 is MNHEY, CDR2 SVGEGT, per germline. The CDR3 has 14 amino acids. V was trimmed by 6 bases and J by 4 bases, leaving 15 bases between them. CDR3 in amino acids: CASSPTGSGYGYTF. CDR3 in DNA: TGTGCCAGCAGCCCTACCGGATCGGGCTATGGCTACACCTTC.

This clone has only a few counts. The genes are TRBV2 and TRBJ1-6; D is unresolved. This CDR3 contains 16 residues. V was cut by 1 base and J by 3 bases, with 10 bases left in between. Germline values: CDR1 SNHLY, CDR2 FYNNEI. The CDR3: CASSEGQMIYNSPLHF. The CDR3 DNA reads as TGTGCCAGCAGTGAAGGGCAGATGATCTATAATTCACCCCTCCACTTT. Complete variable domain (other parts from reference TRBV2 and TRBJ1-6): EPEVTQTPSHQVTQMGQEVILRCVPISNHLYFYWYRQILGQKVEFLVSFYNNEISEKSEIFDDQFSVERPDGSNFTLKIRSTKLEDSAMYFCASSEGQMIYNSPLHFGNGTRLTVT.

This sequence joins TRBV6-2 or TRBV6-3 and TRBJ2-7, with D possibly TRBD1 on 6 matching bases. The CDR3 is made up of 15 amino acids. Trimming left V 5 bases short and J 7 bases short, with 21 bases between. Germline lookup yields CDR1 MNHEY and CDR2 SVGEGT. In nucleotides, the CDR3 is TGTGCCAGCAGTAACCCCAGGGGTCCTTTCGGGGAGCAGTACTTC. Its translation: CASSNPRGPFGEQYF.

The V and J genes are TRBV19 and TRBJ1-1; D unclear. The CDR3 extends over 14 amino acids. The V end was cut by 5 bases, the J end by 1 base, with 11 bases between. CDR1 is LNHDA, CDR2 SQIVND, per germline (reference sequence). The CDR3 reads CASSSYQENTEAFF. CDR3 coding DNA: TGTGCCAGTAGTTCATATCAAGAGAACACTGAAGCTTTCTTT.

The rearrangement links TRBV6-6 to TRBJ1-3; D is possibly TRBD1 (5 bases). The CDR3 length is 15 residues. Germline assignment: CDR1 MNHNY and CDR2 SVGAGI (reference sequence). Trimming shortened V by 5 bases and J by 0 bases, and 11 bases separated the two germline ends. The CDR3 DNA reads TGTGCCAGCAGTCCCCAGGGCCACTCTGGAAACACCATATATTTT. Translating gives CASSPQGHSGNTIYF.

The J gene is TRBJ1-1, the V gene TRBV27, with 12 bases fitting TRBD1. Per germline, CDR1 MNHEY and CDR2 SMNVEV (reference sequence). The V and J ends lost 5 bases and 1 base, in that order; junction bases with no gene match: 5. The CDR3 is made up of 16 amino acids. The CDR3 bases are TGTGCCAGCAGTACCCGGGACAGGGGGCGGAACACTGAAGCTTTCTTT. Translating it yields CASSTRDRGRNTEAFF.

This clone was found a few times. The rearrangement uses TRBV7-9 and TRBJ2-2; unclear D gene. CDR3 length: 14 residues. V lost 2 bases and J 5 bases, leaving 9 bases between the germline ends. Germline loops: CDR1 SEHNR, CDR2 FQNEAQ (reference sequence). The CDR3 loop is CASSLSAATGELFF. CDR3 in DNA: TGTGCCAGCAGCTTATCTGCGGCAACCGGGGAGCTGTTTTTT.

The chain employs TRBV28 and TRBJ1-2; 7 nucleotides align to TRBD1. CDR1 MDHEN and CDR2 SYDVKM come from the germline V gene. Trimming cost V 2 bases and J 4 bases; bases outside gene matches: 13. This CDR3 region has 17 residues. CDR3 region: CASSLNWPGQTSYGYTF. The CDR3 DNA reads TGTGCCAGCAGTTTAAATTGGCCGGGACAGACCAGCTATGGCTACACCTTC.